The 22 T cell receptor beta chains given below trace back to one sample, sequenced in a study of CD8+ T cells in alopecia areata. Once RNA had been extracted, it was reverse transcribed into cDNA to act as the sequencing template. The table came from immunoSEQ multiplex PCR; TCRdb's copy has only in-frame clones and leaves some out. Of a few hundred thousand clones listed, roughly 60% are singletons. Treatment: oral pan-JAK inhibitor, 5-10 mg twice daily. The input for sequencing was CD4+ T cells sorted from blood, taken at roughly week 52, from a patient treated with tofacitinib. The source is a human donor with alopecia areata.

The CDR3 nucleotides read TGTGCCAGCAGCGTTGACAGGGGTTTGGGCTACACCTTC. Encoded protein: CASSVDRGLGYTF. The chain links TRBV7-2 to TRBJ1-2; 8 bases are a match to TRBD1. Trimming cost V 5 bases and J 8 bases; bases outside gene matches: 7. The CDR3 is made up of 13 amino acids. Germline lookup yields CDR1 SGHTA and CDR2 FQGNSA.

The chain carries TRBV20-1 and TRBJ2-1; D is uncertain. CDR3 length: 11 residues. Trimming took off 4 bases at V and 6 bases at J, with 7 bases between the two ends. Germline assignment: CDR1 DFQATT and CDR2 SNEGSKA (reference sequence). For the CDR3, the DNA is TGCAGTGCTATTAGGGTCAATGAGCAGTTCTTC. This encodes CSAIRVNEQFF.

The chain couples TRBV6-1 to TRBJ1-6; D unresolved. V was cut by 2 bases and J by 11 bases, with 13 bases left in between. In germline, CDR1 is MNHNS, CDR2 SASEGT. The CDR3 length is 14 residues. The CDR3 reads CASSEFGVATPLHF. The CDR3 DNA reads as TGTGCCAGCAGTGAATTTGGGGTCGCGACACCCCTCCACTTT.

This sequence joins TRBV5-4 and TRBJ2-7; D may be TRBD2 (6 bases). V lost 4 bases and J 0 bases, leaving 11 bases between the germline ends. Germline CDR1 is SGHNT and CDR2 is YYREEE (reference sequence). The CDR3 contains 14 residues. CDR3 residues: CASSLGGRSYEQYF. The CDR3 DNA is TGTGCCAGCAGCCTCGGGGGTCGCTCCTACGAGCAGTACTTC.

This clone came up a few times. The chain uses TRBV5-8 and TRBJ1-6; D might be TRBD1 (5 bases). V lost 0 bases to trimming and J lost 5 bases, with 6 bases between them. CDR1 and CDR2 from the germline V gene are SGHTS and YDEGEE. This CDR3 contains 14 residues. Here the CDR3 DNA reads TGTGCCAGCAGCTTGGGGGGGAATAATTCACCCCTCCACTTT. This codes for CASSLGGNNSPLHF.

The V call is TRBV14, the J call TRBJ2-7; no reliable D call. The CDR3 extends over 11 amino acids. Germline assignment: CDR1 SGHDN and CDR2 FVKESK. The ends were cut back, 3 bases at V and 7 bases at J, with 7 bases in the middle. CDR3 amino acids: CASSHHGEQYF. The DNA of the CDR3 is TGTGCCAGCAGCCACCATGGGGAGCAGTACTTC.

The V gene is TRBV6-6, the J gene TRBJ2-7, with 8 bases identical to TRBD1. CDR1 is MNHNY, CDR2 SVGAGI, per germline (reference sequence). The CDR3 is 14 residues long. Trimming took 6 bases from V and 3 from J; bases not matched to a gene: 7. The CDR3 reads CASRRRDRSYEQYF. DNA for the CDR3: TGTGCCAGCAGACGTAGGGACAGGAGCTACGAGCAGTACTTC.

Only a few counts were recorded for this clone. The chain combines TRBV29-1 with TRBJ1-2; TRBD1 aligns across 7 bases. This CDR3 has 11 amino acids. CDR1 SQVTM and CDR2 ANQGSEA come from the germline V gene. After removal of 6 bases from V and 6 bases from J, the junction contained 4 bases not matched to a gene. For the CDR3, the DNA is TGCAGCGTCGACAGGGAACATGGCTACACCTTC. Residues: CSVDREHGYTF.

J is TRBJ1-5 and V is TRBV18; D call uncertain. Per the germline V gene, CDR1 is KGHSH and CDR2 is LQKENI. This CDR3 spans 15 amino acids. V lost 8 bases and J lost 0, with 14 bases in between. CDR3 in DNA: TGTGCCAGCCAAAAGGACTTTAATAGCAATCAGCCCCAGCATTTT. This sequence encodes CASQKDFNSNQPQHF.

The chain combines TRBV7-2 with TRBJ2-7; TRBD2 matches 7 bases. V gave up 5 bases and J gave up 7 bases; unmatched junction bases: 14. The CDR3 sequence is 15 residues long. The germline V gene encodes CDR1 SGHTA and CDR2 FQGNSA. The CDR3 is CASSPERGRSREQYF. The CDR3 DNA reads as TGTGCCAGCAGCCCAGAGCGGGGCCGGTCTCGGGAGCAGTACTTC.

This clone was counted between two and nine times. The chain employs TRBV5-1 and TRBJ1-2; D is ambiguous. V was cut by 0 bases and J by 4 bases, with 16 bases left in between. The CDR3 consists of 16 residues. Per the germline V gene, CDR1 is SGHRS and CDR2 is YFSETQ. DNA of the CDR3: TGCGCCAGCAGCTTGGCCCAGTCGTTATCGGGCTATGGCTACACCTTC. Its protein is CASSLAQSLSGYGYTF.

This chain uses TRBV7-9 with TRBJ2-5; unclear D gene. CDR1 is SEHNR, CDR2 FQNEAQ, per germline (reference sequence). V lost 10 bases and J lost 5, with 5 bases in between. This CDR3 has 9 amino acids. The CDR3 spells CAIRETQYF. CDR3 coding DNA: TGTGCCATCAGGGAGACCCAGTACTTC.

In this sample, this clone turned up a few times. This chain joins TRBV27 and TRBJ1-2, with D unclear. Trimming removed 4 bases at V and 3 bases at J, with 9 bases between. Germline lookup yields CDR1 MNHEY and CDR2 SMNVEV (reference sequence). There are 13 residues in the CDR3. DNA of the CDR3: TGTGCCAGCAGTTCCATAGGTCACTATGGCTACACCTTC. Its protein product is CASSSIGHYGYTF.

The chain employs TRBV9 and TRBJ2-1; weak D call: TRBD2 (6 bases). Germline loops: CDR1 SGDLS, CDR2 YYNGEE. Trimming removed 0 bases from V and 6 bases from J, with 10 bases in between. This CDR3 comprises 14 residues. The CDR3 region is CASSVGGAPNEQFF. In nucleotides, the CDR3 is TGTGCCAGCAGCGTAGGCGGGGCCCCCAATGAGCAGTTCTTC.

The chain is built from TRBV10-3 and TRBJ2-3; the D gene is possibly TRBD2 (5 bases). Germline V gene lookup returns CDR1 ENHRY and CDR2 SYGVKD. Trimming removed 8 bases at V and 2 bases at J, with 17 bases between. This CDR3 comprises 15 residues. The CDR3 here is CAISAEGAFTDTQYF. The DNA for the CDR3 is TGTGCCATCTCAGCAGAGGGAGCTTTCACAGATACGCAGTATTTT.

The rearrangement joins TRBV5-6 to TRBJ2-7; no firm D call. The V and J ends lost 0 bases and 6 bases respectively, with 13 bases between them. CDR3 length equals 14 residues. Germline-derived CDR1 and CDR2 are SGHDT and YYEEEE. CDR3 sequence (DNA): TGTGCCAGCAGCTTGGTTGTAAGGTTATCCGAGCAGTACTTC. Protein sequence: CASSLVVRLSEQYF.

The V and J genes are TRBV2 and TRBJ1-6; tentatively, D is TRBD1 (5 bases). CDR1 is SNHLY and CDR2 is FYNNEI in the germline V gene. The CDR3 consists of 13 residues. The V end lost 3 bases, the J end lost 8 bases, and 8 bases lay between the germline ends. CDR3 protein: CASSDSGHSPLHF. CDR3 coding DNA: TGTGCCAGCAGTGATTCGGGACATTCACCCCTCCACTTT. The whole variable domain, remainder taken from reference TRBV2 and TRBJ1-6, is EPEVTQTPSHQVTQMGQEVILRCVPISNHLYFYWYRQILGQKVEFLVSFYNNEISEKSEIFDDQFSVERPDGSNFTLKIRSTKLEDSAMYFCASSDSGHSPLHFGNGTRLTVT.

This chain connects TRBV19 to TRBJ2-7, with 10 bases fitting TRBD2. V shed 4 bases and J 6 bases; nucleotides not matched to a gene: 12. Germline loops: CDR1 LNHDA, CDR2 SQIVND (reference sequence). The CDR3 loop spans 16 amino acids. The CDR3 region is CASSKVSGGTYSEQYF. In DNA, the CDR3 is TGTGCCAGTAGTAAGGTTAGCGGGGGGACTTACAGCGAGCAGTACTTC.

The rearrangement links TRBV9 to TRBJ1-6, with a weak D call TRBD1 (5 bases). The germline gives CDR1 SGDLS, CDR2 YYNGEE. Trimming left V 1 base short and J 6 bases short, with 8 bases between. The CDR3 loop spans 14 amino acids. For the CDR3, the DNA is TGTGCCAGCAGCGTACAGGGCCCTAATTCACCCCTCCACTTT. This gives the protein CASSVQGPNSPLHF.

The chain recombines TRBV2 with TRBJ2-4, with D tentatively TRBD1 or TRBD2 (5 bases each). Germline CDR1 SNHLY, CDR2 FYNNEI. V shed 2 bases and J shed 8 bases, with 13 bases lying between them. This CDR3 comprises 14 residues. The CDR3 DNA reads as TGTGCCAGCAGTGAACTCGAGGGACGAGACATTCAGTACTTC. Amino acids: CASSELEGRDIQYF. Looking up the rest from reference TRBV2 and TRBJ2-4 gives the full variable domain: EPEVTQTPSHQVTQMGQEVILRCVPISNHLYFYWYRQILGQKVEFLVSFYNNEISEKSEIFDDQFSVERPDGSNFTLKIRSTKLEDSAMYFCASSELEGRDIQYFGAGTRLSVL.

The chain employs TRBV27 and TRBJ1-2; D not certain. The germline gives CDR1 MNHEY, CDR2 SMNVEV (reference sequence). The ends were cut back, 6 bases at V and 4 bases at J, with 15 bases in the middle. CDR3 length equals 14 residues. CDR3 region: CASRTTYSSYGYTF. The CDR3 nucleotides are TGTGCCAGCAGGACCACCTATAGCAGCTATGGCTACACCTTC.

The V gene is TRBV5-5, the J gene TRBJ1-2, with D perhaps matching TRBD1 (6 bases). This CDR3 region has 14 residues. Germline V CDR1 and CDR2: SGHKS, YYEKEE (reference sequence). V shed 4 bases and J shed 3 bases, with 13 bases lying between them. For the CDR3, the DNA is TGTGCCAGCAGCCCTACAGGGACCCACTATGGCTACACCTTC. It is translated as CASSPTGTHYGYTF.